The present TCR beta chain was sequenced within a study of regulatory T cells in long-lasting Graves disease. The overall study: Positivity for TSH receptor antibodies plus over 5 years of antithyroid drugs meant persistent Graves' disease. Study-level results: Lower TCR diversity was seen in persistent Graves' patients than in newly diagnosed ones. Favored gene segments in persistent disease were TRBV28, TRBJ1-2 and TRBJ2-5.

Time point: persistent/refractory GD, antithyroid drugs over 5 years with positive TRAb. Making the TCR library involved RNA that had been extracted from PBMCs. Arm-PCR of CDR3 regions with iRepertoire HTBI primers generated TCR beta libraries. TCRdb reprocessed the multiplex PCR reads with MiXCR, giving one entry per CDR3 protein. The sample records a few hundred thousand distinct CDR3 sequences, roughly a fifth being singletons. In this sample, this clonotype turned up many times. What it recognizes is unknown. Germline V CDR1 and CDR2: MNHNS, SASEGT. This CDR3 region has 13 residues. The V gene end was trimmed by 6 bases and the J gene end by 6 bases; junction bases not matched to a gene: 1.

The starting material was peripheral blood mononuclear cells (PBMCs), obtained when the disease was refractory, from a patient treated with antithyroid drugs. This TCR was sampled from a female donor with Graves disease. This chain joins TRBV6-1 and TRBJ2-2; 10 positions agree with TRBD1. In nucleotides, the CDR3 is TGTGCCAGCAGAGGGACAGGGGCCGGGGAGCTGTTTTTT. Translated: CASRGTGAGELFF.